This T cell receptor (beta chain) derives from a study of blood T cells in healthy people across ages. Primers used in a second PCR of about 6 to 12 cycles were a sample-barcoded 5' primer and a J-beta primer mix. Each CDR3 protein gets one entry after TCRdb re-called the 5' RACE reads with MiXCR. The sample records approximately 670,000 distinct CDR3 sequences, roughly 43% being singletons. The TCR comes from an elderly man in good health. What was sequenced was blood.

The CDR3 here is CATRAFGRADQETQYF. Written as DNA, the CDR3 is TGTGCCACCAGGGCCTTTGGGAGGGCCGACCAAGAGACCCAGTACTTC. The chain carries TRBV15 and TRBJ2-5; 7 positions match TRBD2. CDR1 is LNHNV and CDR2 is YYDKDF in the germline V gene (reference sequence). This CDR3 comprises 16 residues. V shed 6 bases and J 0 bases; nucleotides not matched to a gene: 10.